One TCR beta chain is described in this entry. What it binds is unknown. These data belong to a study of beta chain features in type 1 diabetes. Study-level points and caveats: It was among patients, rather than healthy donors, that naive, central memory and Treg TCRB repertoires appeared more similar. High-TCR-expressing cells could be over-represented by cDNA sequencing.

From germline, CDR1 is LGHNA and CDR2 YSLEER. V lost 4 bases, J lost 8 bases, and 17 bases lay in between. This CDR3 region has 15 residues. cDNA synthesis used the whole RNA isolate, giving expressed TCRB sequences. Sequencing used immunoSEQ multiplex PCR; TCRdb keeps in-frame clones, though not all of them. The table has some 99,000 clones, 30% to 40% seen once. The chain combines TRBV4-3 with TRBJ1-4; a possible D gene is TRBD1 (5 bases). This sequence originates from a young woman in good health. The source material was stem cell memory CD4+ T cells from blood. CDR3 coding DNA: TGCGCCAGCAGCCTCGGCGGCGCGCGGGGCGAAAAACTGTTTTTT. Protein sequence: CASSLGGARGEKLFF.